One sample yielded the 27 T cell receptor beta chains listed below, sequenced in a study of response to subunit inactivated influenza vaccine. One entry per CDR3 protein, called by TCRdb with MiXCR from the RT-PCR reads. The sample yields about 180,000 distinct CDR3 sequences, approximately 8.7% seen once. Sequences were derived from non-naive T cells sorted from PBMCs, sampled on the day of vaccination. The receptors derive from a man aged 50 or older who received an inactivated influenza vaccine.

A few counts support this clonotype. This chain links TRBV5-6 with TRBJ2-7; 7 nucleotides line up with TRBD2. The CDR3 runs 14 residues. Per the germline V gene, CDR1 is SGHDT and CDR2 is YYEEEE. The V segment lost 6 bases and the J segment 1 base; nucleotides outside the gene matches: 7. In nucleotides, the CDR3 is TGTGCCAGCACCAAAAAGCGGGGATCCTACGAGCAGTACTTC. This encodes CASTKKRGSYEQYF.

This clonotype appeared many times. This rearrangement joins TRBV15 to TRBJ2-3; possibly TRBD2 for D (5 bases). V was cut by 4 bases and J by 4 bases, with 21 bases left in between. The CDR3 extends over 17 amino acids. From germline, CDR1 is LNHNV and CDR2 YYDKDF (reference sequence). Here the CDR3 reads CATSKKYGLGTSDTQYF. Written as DNA, the CDR3 is TGTGCCACCAGCAAAAAATACGGACTGGGCACTTCAGATACGCAGTATTTT.

The chain joins TRBV20-1 to TRBJ2-3; TRBD2 agrees at 11 bases. The trim removed 0 bases at V and 1 base at J, leaving 15 bases unmatched. This CDR3 contains 20 residues. Germline assignment: CDR1 DFQATT and CDR2 SNEGSKA (reference sequence). The CDR3 here is CSARDHQGLNSGGGTDTQYF. For the CDR3, the DNA is TGCAGTGCTAGAGATCATCAGGGGCTCAATAGCGGGGGGGGCACAGATACGCAGTATTTT.

The V call is TRBV6-4, the J call TRBJ2-2; 8 bases align to TRBD2. Germline V gives CDR1 MRHNA, CDR2 SNTAGT. There are 16 residues in the CDR3. The J segment lost 1 base and the V segment lost 5 bases, leaving 6 bases of the junction unmatched. CDR3 nucleotide sequence: TGTGCCAGCAGTTCCGGGGGGGCACAGAACACCGGGGAGCTGTTTTTT. It specifies CASSSGGAQNTGELFF.

The chain carries TRBV5-1 and TRBJ2-5, with 9 nucleotides matching TRBD1. V lost 7 bases and J lost 4; bases outside the gene matches: 8. The CDR3 extends over 14 amino acids. CDR1 SGHRS and CDR2 YFSETQ come from the germline V gene. CDR3 loop: CASDYGTGPETQYF. As DNA, the CDR3 is TGCGCCAGCGATTACGGGACAGGGCCAGAGACCCAGTACTTC. Full variable domain (outside the CDR3, taken from reference TRBV5-1 and TRBJ2-5): KAGVTQTPRYLIKTRGQQVTLSCSPISGHRSVSWYQQTPGQGLQFLFEYFSETQRNKGNFPGRFSGRQFSNSRSEMNVSTLELGDSALYLCASDYGTGPETQYFGPGTRLLVL.

This clonotype was recorded a few times. J is TRBJ2-5 and V is TRBV5-5; tentatively, D is TRBD2 (5 bases). The V end was cut by 6 bases, the J end by 5 bases, with 14 bases between. The CDR3 runs to 13 residues. Looked up from germline, CDR1 is SGHKS and CDR2 is YYEKEE (reference sequence). Here the CDR3 reads CASILAPGETQYF. In DNA form, the CDR3 reads TGTGCCAGCATCCTAGCCCCCGGGGAGACCCAGTACTTC. The full variable domain, rest sourced from reference TRBV5-5 and TRBJ2-5, is DAGVTQSPTHLIKTRGQQVTLRCSPISGHKSVSWYQQVLGQGPQFIFQYYEKEERGRGNFPDRFSARQFPNYSSELNVNALLLGDSALYLCASILAPGETQYFGPGTRLLVL.

This clonotype was detected many times. The chain recombines TRBV2 with TRBJ2-5; the D is unclear. V gave up 6 bases and J gave up 5 bases, with 4 bases separating them. The germline gives CDR1 SNHLY, CDR2 FYNNEI. The CDR3 consists of 10 residues. The CDR3 spells CASSLETQYF. The CDR3 region has the DNA TGTGCCAGCAGCTTGGAGACCCAGTACTTC.

This clonotype showed up just once. V is TRBV15 and J is TRBJ2-7; 10 nucleotides align to TRBD1. Germline values: CDR1 LNHNV, CDR2 YYDKDF (reference sequence). The CDR3 extends over 17 amino acids. V lost 4 bases and J lost 0; bases outside the gene matches: 9. The CDR3 DNA sequence: TGTGCCACCAGCACACCGGGACAGGGGATGGGCTCCTACGAGCAGTACTTC. This sequence encodes CATSTPGQGMGSYEQYF.

The chain recombines TRBV27 with TRBJ1-6, with TRBD1 as a possible D gene (6 bases). Trimming pared 4 bases from V and 14 bases from J, leaving 12 bases between. The germline V gene encodes CDR1 MNHEY and CDR2 SMNVEV (reference sequence). This CDR3 spans 12 amino acids. CDR3 coding DNA: TGTGCCAGCAGTTCCCAGGGGTCAACCCTCCACTTT. This sequence encodes CASSSQGSTLHF.

This clonotype was seen at least ten times. CDR3 nucleotide sequence: TGCGCCAGCAGTCCGGAAACAGGGGACGCTTTCTTT. Translation gives CASSPETGDAFF. The chain uses TRBV10-2 and TRBJ1-1; 7 nucleotides match TRBD1. CDR1 is WSHSY, CDR2 SAAADI, per germline. The CDR3 runs 12 residues. With V trimmed by 5 bases and J by 11 bases, 8 bases remained unmatched.

This clonotype was picked up many times. In nucleotides, the CDR3 is TGTGCCAGCAGCCCCGAGAAATTCGGGGGCAGTAATGAAAAACTGTTTTTT. Its protein is CASSPEKFGGSNEKLFF. The chain is built from TRBV7-9 and TRBJ1-4, with D possibly being TRBD1 (6 bases). The V gene's germline CDR1 is SEHNR and CDR2 FQNEAQ (reference sequence). Trimming cost V 5 bases and J 4 bases, with 20 bases left between them. This CDR3 contains 17 residues.

The rearrangement links TRBV20-1 to TRBJ2-7; 9 nucleotides align to TRBD1. CDR3 length equals 14 residues. CDR1 is DFQATT, CDR2 SNEGSKA, per germline (reference sequence). The junction had 12 bases not matched to a gene; V was cut back by 5 bases and J by 7 bases. This CDR3 reads CSAGLQGARGEQYF. CDR3 DNA sequence: TGCAGTGCTGGATTACAGGGGGCGCGAGGGGAGCAGTACTTC.

This clonotype showed up many times. The rearrangement uses TRBV20-1 and TRBJ1-5; tentatively, D is TRBD1 (5 bases). There are 15 residues in the CDR3. V gave up 5 bases and J gave up 5 bases, with 19 bases separating them. CDR1 is DFQATT, CDR2 SNEGSKA, per germline (reference sequence). The CDR3 DNA reads as TGCAGTGCTCAAGGGCTCGGGGACTTAGATCAGCCCCAGCATTTT. Its protein is CSAQGLGDLDQPQHF.

This clonotype was found a few times. V usage is TRBV28 and J usage is TRBJ2-3; D unresolved. The germline V gene encodes CDR1 MDHEN and CDR2 SYDVKM. The V end was cut by 4 bases, the J end by 7 bases, with 9 bases between. The length of the CDR3 is 12 residues. The CDR3 DNA reads TGTGCCAGCAGTTCCCAACGGAATACGCAGTATTTT. Translation gives CASSSQRNTQYF.

This chain joins TRBV20-1 and TRBJ1-3; perhaps TRBD1 as D (5 bases). The germline V gene encodes CDR1 DFQATT and CDR2 SNEGSKA (reference sequence). Trimming stripped 2 bases from V and 11 bases from J, with 16 bases between. The CDR3 has 13 amino acids. The CDR3 DNA reads TGCAGTGCTAGAAGAGGGGTTGGTCATGCCATATATTTT. It encodes CSARRGVGHAIYF.

This clonotype appeared many times. The gene calls are TRBV5-1 and TRBJ2-5; D ambiguous. Germline values: CDR1 SGHRS, CDR2 YFSETQ. This CDR3 comprises 13 residues. Trimming pared 1 base from V and 5 bases from J, leaving 9 bases between. The chain's CDR3 is CASSLFPGETQYF. CDR3 nucleotide sequence: TGCGCCAGCAGCTTGTTCCCCGGGGAGACCCAGTACTTC. The whole variable domain, remainder taken from reference TRBV5-1 and TRBJ2-5, is KAGVTQTPRYLIKTRGQQVTLSCSPISGHRSVSWYQQTPGQGLQFLFEYFSETQRNKGNFPGRFSGRQFSNSRSEMNVSTLELGDSALYLCASSLFPGETQYFGPGTRLLVL.

The V call is TRBV3-1, the J call TRBJ1-5, with 7 bases fitting TRBD1. Germline V gene sequence: CDR1 LGHDT, CDR2 YNNKEL (reference sequence). The ends lost 4 bases at V and 3 bases at J; junction bases unmatched: 6. The CDR3 is made up of 15 amino acids. CDR3 DNA sequence: TGTGCCAGCAGCCCAGGGGGTTACGACAATCAGCCCCAGCATTTT. This gives the protein CASSPGGYDNQPQHF.

This clonotype appeared many times. This sequence joins TRBV5-6 and TRBJ2-4; maybe TRBD2 (6 bases). This CDR3 spans 17 amino acids. The germline V gene has CDR1 SGHDT and CDR2 YYEEEE. V lost 2 bases, J lost 0 bases, and 15 bases lay in between. The CDR3 DNA is TGTGCCAGCAGCTTCAAAGGAGGGTCGCTAGCCAAAAACATTCAGTACTTC. Protein product: CASSFKGGSLAKNIQYF.

The chain employs TRBV11-2 and TRBJ2-3, with D possibly matching TRBD2 (5 bases). This CDR3 has 15 residues. Germline V lookup: CDR1 SGHAT, CDR2 FQNNGV. Trimming took off 0 bases at V and 0 bases at J, with 7 bases between the two ends. The CDR3 loop reads CASSLDPGSTDTQYF. CDR3 nucleotide sequence: TGTGCCAGCAGCTTAGACCCGGGGAGCACAGATACGCAGTATTTT.

This clonotype was seen many times. V usage is TRBV5-1 and J usage is TRBJ1-4, with D perhaps matching TRBD1 (5 bases). The germline V and J ends were trimmed by 4 bases and 0 bases, with 7 bases remaining between them. There are 14 residues in the CDR3. The germline CDR1 and CDR2 sequences are SGHRS and YFSETQ. The CDR3, as DNA: TGCGCCAGCAGCGTGGGGGCAACTAATGAAAAACTGTTTTTT. Protein: CASSVGATNEKLFF.

This clonotype was seen only a few times. The gene calls are TRBV5-6 and TRBJ2-1; a weak D match, TRBD1 (7 bases). Germline lookup yields CDR1 SGHDT and CDR2 YYEEEE. Trimming shortened V by 4 bases and J by 10 bases, and 12 bases separated the two germline ends. This CDR3 is 12 amino acids long. As DNA, the CDR3 is TGTGCCAGCAGCGAACAGGGGAGGGAGCAGTTCTTC. This gives the protein CASSEQGREQFF.

The chain uses TRBV29-1 and TRBJ1-1; D is unclear. Germline V gene sequence: CDR1 SQVTM, CDR2 ANQGSEA. The CDR3 sequence is 13 residues long. The germline V and J ends were trimmed by 4 bases and 0 bases, with 9 bases remaining between them. The CDR3 region has the DNA TGCAGCGTTGTGATATATTTGAACACTGAAGCTTTCTTT. Protein: CSVVIYLNTEAFF.

This clonotype was counted ten times or more. This sequence joins TRBV5-1 and TRBJ2-1; D is undetermined. V dropped 2 bases and J dropped 6 bases, with 6 bases sitting between them. Per the germline V gene, CDR1 is SGHRS and CDR2 is YFSETQ. The CDR3 consists of 12 residues. CDR3 residues: CASSLPSNEQFF. In DNA, the CDR3 is TGCGCCAGCAGCTTACCCTCCAATGAGCAGTTCTTC.

The table lists this clonotype with many counts. J is TRBJ2-2 and V is TRBV2; the D gene is possibly TRBD2 (5 bases). Germline V gene data show CDR1 as SNHLY and CDR2 as FYNNEI. V was cut by 5 bases and J by 13 bases, with 14 bases left in between. CDR3 length: 12 residues. The CDR3 DNA follows: TGTGCCAGCAGTTCGGGCGAGGGTGGGCTGTTTTTT. It encodes CASSSGEGGLFF.

V gene TRBV6-1 combines with J gene TRBJ1-3; the match to TRBD1 covers 9 bases. This CDR3 region has 15 residues. Per germline, CDR1 MNHNS and CDR2 SASEGT. V shed 6 bases, J shed 0 bases, and the junction held 3 bases outside the gene matches. The CDR3 reads CASRDRGSSGNTIYF. In DNA form, the CDR3 reads TGTGCCAGCAGGGACAGGGGAAGCTCTGGAAACACCATATATTTT.

The sample holds many counts of this clonotype. The J gene is TRBJ1-4, the V gene TRBV4-3; D gene uncertain. The length of the CDR3 is 12 residues. Trimming cost V 0 bases and J 12 bases, with 8 bases left between them. Germline lookup yields CDR1 LGHNA and CDR2 YSLEER. In DNA, the CDR3 is TGCGCCAGCAGCCAAGATACTAACGAACTGTTTTTT. Its protein is CASSQDTNELFF.

The V call is TRBV2, the J call TRBJ2-5; TRBD2 matches 9 bases. Trimming removed 10 bases from V and 4 bases from J; junction bases left unmatched: 16. The CDR3 consists of 16 residues. Germline V gives CDR1 SNHLY, CDR2 FYNNEI. The CDR3 DNA is TGTGCCACCTCCCCCGGGCTAGCGGGGAGGGTAGAGACCCAGTACTTC. Its translation: CATSPGLAGRVETQYF.